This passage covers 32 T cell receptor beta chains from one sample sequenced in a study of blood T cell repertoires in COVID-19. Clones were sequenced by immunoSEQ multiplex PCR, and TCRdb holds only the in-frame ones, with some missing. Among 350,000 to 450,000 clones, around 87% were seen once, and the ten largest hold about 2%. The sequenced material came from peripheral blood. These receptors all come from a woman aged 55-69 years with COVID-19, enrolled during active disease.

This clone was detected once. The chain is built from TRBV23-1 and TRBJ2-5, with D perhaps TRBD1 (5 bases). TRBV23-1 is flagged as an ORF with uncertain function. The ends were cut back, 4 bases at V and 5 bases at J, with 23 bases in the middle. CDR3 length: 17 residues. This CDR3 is CASSRPCPQGTSETQYF. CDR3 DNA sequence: TGCGCCAGCAGTCGCCCGTGTCCCCAGGGTACGTCGGAGACCCAGTACTTC.

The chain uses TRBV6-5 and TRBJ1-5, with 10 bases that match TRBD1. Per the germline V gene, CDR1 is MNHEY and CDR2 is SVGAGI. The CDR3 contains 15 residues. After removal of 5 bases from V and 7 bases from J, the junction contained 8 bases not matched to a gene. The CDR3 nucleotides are TGTGCCAGCAGTAAGGGACAGGGGTTGGGCCAGCCCCAGCATTTT. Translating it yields CASSKGQGLGQPQHF.

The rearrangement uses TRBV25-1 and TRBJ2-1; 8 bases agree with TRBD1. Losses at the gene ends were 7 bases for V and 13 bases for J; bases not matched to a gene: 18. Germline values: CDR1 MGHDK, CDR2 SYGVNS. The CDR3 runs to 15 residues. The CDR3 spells CASTPLSSGQAQQFF. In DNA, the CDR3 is TGTGCCAGCACTCCCCTAAGCTCGGGACAGGCCCAACAGTTCTTC. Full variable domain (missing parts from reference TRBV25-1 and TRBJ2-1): EADIYQTPRYLVIGTGKKITLECSQTMGHDKMYWYQQDPGMELHLIHYSYGVNSTEKGDLSSESTVSRIRTEHFPLTLESARPSHTSQYLCASTPLSSGQAQQFFGPGTRLTVL.

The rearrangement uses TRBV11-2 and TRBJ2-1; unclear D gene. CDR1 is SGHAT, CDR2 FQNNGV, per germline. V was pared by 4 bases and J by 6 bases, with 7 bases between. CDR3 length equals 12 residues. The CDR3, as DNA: TGTGCCAGCAGCTCTGACTCCAATGAGCAGTTCTTC. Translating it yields CASSSDSNEQFF.

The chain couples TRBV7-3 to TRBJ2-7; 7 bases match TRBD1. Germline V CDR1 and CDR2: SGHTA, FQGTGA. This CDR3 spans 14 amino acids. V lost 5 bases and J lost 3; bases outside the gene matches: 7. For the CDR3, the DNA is TGTGCCAGCAGCCTCCTAGGGGGCGGCTACGAGCAGTACTTC. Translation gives CASSLLGGGYEQYF.

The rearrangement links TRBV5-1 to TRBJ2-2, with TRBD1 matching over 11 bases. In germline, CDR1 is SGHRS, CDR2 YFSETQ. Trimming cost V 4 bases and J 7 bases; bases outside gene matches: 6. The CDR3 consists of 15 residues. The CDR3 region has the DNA TGCGCCAGCAGCCCGGACAGGGGGCTTGGCGGGGAGCTGTTTTTT. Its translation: CASSPDRGLGGELFF.

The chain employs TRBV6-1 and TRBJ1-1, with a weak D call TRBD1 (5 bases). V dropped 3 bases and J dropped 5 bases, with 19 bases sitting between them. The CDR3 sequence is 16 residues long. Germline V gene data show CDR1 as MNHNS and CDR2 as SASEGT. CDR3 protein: CASSDPGGRGDTEAFF. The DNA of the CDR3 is TGTGCCAGCAGTGACCCGGGGGGACGAGGTGATACTGAAGCTTTCTTT.

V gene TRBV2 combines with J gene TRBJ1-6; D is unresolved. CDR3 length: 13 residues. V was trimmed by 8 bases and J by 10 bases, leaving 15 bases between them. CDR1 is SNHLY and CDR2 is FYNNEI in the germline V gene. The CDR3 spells CASLVGEISPLHF. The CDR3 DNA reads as TGTGCCAGCCTCGTGGGCGAGATATCACCCCTCCACTTT.

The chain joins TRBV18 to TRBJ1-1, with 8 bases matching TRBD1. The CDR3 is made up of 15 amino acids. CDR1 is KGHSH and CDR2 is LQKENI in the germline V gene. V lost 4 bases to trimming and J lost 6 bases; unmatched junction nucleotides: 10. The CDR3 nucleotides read TGTGCCAGCTCACACAGTGCAGGGGGCGGGGCTGAAGCTTTCTTT. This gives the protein CASSHSAGGGAEAFF.

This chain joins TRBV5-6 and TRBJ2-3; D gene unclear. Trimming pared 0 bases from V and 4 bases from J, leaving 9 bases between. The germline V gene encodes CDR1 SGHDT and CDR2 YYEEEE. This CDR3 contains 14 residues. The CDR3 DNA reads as TGTGCCAGCAGCTTGGAACTGTCCCCAGATACGCAGTATTTT. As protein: CASSLELSPDTQYF.

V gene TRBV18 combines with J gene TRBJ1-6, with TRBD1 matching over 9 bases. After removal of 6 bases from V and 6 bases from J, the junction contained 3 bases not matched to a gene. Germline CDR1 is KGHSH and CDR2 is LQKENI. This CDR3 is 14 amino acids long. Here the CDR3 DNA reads TGTGCCAGCTCGGCGGGACAGGGTAATTCACCCCTCCACTTT. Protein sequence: CASSAGQGNSPLHF.

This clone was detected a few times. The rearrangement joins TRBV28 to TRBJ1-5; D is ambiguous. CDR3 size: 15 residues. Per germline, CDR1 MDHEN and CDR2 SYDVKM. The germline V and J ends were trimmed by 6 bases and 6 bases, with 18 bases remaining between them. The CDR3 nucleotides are TGTGCCAGCAGACCCGGGGAGGGAGGGAGTCAGCCCCAGCATTTT. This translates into CASRPGEGGSQPQHF.

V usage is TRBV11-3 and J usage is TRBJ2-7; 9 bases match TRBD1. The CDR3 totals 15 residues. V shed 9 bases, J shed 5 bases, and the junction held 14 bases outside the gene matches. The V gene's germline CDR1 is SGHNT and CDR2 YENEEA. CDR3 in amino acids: CASYNRDRVLDEQYF. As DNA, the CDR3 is TGTGCCAGTTATAACCGGGACAGGGTACTCGACGAGCAGTACTTC. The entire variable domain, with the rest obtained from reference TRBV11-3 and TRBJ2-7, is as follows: EAGVVQSPRYKIIEKKQPVAFWCNPISGHNTLYWYLQNLGQGPELLIRYENEEAVDDSQLPKDRFSAERLKGVDSTLKIQPAELGDSAVYLCASYNRDRVLDEQYFGPGTRLTVT.

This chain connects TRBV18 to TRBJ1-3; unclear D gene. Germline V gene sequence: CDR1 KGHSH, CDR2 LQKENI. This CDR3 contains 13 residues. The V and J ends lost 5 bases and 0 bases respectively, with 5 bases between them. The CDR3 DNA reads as TGTGCCAGCTCAGCGAGCTCTGGAAACACCATATATTTT. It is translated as CASSASSGNTIYF.

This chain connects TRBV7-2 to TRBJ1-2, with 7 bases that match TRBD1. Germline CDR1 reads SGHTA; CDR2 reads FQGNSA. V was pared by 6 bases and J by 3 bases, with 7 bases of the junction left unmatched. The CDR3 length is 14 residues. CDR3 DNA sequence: TGTGCCAGCAGTAGACAGGGTGTCTACTATGGCTACACCTTC. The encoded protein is CASSRQGVYYGYTF.

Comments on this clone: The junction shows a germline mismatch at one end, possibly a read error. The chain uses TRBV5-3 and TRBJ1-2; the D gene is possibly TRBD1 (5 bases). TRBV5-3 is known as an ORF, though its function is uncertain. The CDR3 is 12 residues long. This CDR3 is CARSPVGGTNPF. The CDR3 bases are TGTGCCAGAAGCCCGGTCGGGGGGACTAACCCCTTC.

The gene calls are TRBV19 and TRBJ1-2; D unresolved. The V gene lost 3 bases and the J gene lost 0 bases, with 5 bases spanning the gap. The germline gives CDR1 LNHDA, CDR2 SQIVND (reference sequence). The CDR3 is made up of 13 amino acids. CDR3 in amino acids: CASSMRANYGYTF. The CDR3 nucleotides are TGTGCCAGTAGTATGAGGGCTAACTATGGCTACACCTTC. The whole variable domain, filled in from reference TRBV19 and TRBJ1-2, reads DGGITQSPKYLFRKEGQNVTLSCEQNLNHDAMYWYRQDPGQGLRLIYYSQIVNDFQKGDIAEGYSVSREKKESFPLTVTSAQKNPTAFYLCASSMRANYGYTFGSGTRLTVV.

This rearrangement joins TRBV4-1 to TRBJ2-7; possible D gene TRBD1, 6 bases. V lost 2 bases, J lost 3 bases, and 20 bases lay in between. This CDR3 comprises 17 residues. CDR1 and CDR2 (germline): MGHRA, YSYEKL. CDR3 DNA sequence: TGCGCCAGCAGCCAAACAGGACAGACCTATTCACACTACGAGCAGTACTTC. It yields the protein CASSQTGQTYSHYEQYF.

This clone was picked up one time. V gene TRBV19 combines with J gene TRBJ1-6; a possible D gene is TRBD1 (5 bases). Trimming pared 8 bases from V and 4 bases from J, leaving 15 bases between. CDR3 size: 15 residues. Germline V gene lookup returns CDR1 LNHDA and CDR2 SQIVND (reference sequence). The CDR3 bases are TGTGCCAGTCGGTCGGGGGGGATATATAATTCACCCCTCCACTTT. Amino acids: CASRSGGIYNSPLHF.

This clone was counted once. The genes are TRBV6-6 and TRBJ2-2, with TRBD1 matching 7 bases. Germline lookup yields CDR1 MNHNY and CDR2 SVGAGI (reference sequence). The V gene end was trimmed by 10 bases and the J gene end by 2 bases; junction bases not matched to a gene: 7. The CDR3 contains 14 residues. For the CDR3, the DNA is TGTGCCACCCCCCGGGACAGTAACACCGGGGAGCTGTTTTTT. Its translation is CATPRDSNTGELFF.

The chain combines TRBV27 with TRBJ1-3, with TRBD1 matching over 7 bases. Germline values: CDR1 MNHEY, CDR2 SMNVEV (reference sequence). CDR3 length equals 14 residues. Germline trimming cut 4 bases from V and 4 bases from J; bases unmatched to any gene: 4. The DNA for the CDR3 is TGTGCCAGCAGTTCCCCGGGACAGGGAAACACCATATATTTT. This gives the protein CASSSPGQGNTIYF.

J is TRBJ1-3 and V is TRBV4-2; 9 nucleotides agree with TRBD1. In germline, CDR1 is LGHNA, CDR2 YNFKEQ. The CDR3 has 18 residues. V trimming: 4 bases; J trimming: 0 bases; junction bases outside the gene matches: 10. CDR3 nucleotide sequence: TGTGCCAGCAGCCCCTGGGACAGGGCAAGGAACTCTGGAAACACCATATATTTT. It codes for CASSPWDRARNSGNTIYF.

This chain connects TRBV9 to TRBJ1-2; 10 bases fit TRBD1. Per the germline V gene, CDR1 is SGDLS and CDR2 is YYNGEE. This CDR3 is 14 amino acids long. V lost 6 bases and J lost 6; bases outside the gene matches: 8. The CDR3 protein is CASTRTGTGDGYTF. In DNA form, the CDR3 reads TGTGCCAGCACCCGAACTGGGACAGGGGATGGCTACACCTTC.

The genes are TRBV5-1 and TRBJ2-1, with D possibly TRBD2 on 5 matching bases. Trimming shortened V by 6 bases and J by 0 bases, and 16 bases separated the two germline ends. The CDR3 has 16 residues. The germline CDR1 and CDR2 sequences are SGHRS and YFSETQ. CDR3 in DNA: TGCGCCAGCACCCTCACAGCGGAATCCTCCTACAATGAGCAGTTCTTC. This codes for CASTLTAESSYNEQFF.

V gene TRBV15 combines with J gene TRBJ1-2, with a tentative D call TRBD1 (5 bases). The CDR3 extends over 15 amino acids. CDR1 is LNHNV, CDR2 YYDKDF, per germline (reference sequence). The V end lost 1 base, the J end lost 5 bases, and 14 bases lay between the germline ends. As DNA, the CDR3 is TGTGCCACCAGCAGAGGTGCAGGGATGGCGTATGGCTACACCTTC. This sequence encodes CATSRGAGMAYGYTF. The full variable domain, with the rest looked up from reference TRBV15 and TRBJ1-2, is DAMVIQNPRYQVTQFGKPVTLSCSQTLNHNVMYWYQQKSSQAPKLLFHYYDKDFNNEADTPDNFQSRRPNTSFCFLDIRSPGLGDTAMYLCATSRGAGMAYGYTFGSGTRLTVV.

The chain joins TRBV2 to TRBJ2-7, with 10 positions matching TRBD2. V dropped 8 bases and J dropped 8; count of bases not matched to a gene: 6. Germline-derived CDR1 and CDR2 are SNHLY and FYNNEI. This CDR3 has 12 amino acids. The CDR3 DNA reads TGTGCCAGCGGGACTAGCGCGCTGCAGCAGTACTTC. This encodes CASGTSALQQYF.

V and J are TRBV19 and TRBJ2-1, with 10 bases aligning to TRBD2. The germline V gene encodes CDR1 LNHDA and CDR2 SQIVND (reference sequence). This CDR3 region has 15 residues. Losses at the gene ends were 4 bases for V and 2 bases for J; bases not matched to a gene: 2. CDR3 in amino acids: CASSNLAGAYNEQFF. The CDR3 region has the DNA TGTGCCAGTAGTAACCTAGCGGGGGCCTACAATGAGCAGTTCTTC. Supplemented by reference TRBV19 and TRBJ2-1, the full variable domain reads DGGITQSPKYLFRKEGQNVTLSCEQNLNHDAMYWYRQDPGQGLRLIYYSQIVNDFQKGDIAEGYSVSREKKESFPLTVTSAQKNPTAFYLCASSNLAGAYNEQFFGPGTRLTVL.

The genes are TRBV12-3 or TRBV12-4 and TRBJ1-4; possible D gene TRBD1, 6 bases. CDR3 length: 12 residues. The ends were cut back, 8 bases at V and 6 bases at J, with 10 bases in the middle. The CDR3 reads CASQQGDEKLFF. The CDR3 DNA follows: TGTGCCAGCCAACAGGGTGATGAAAAACTGTTTTTT.

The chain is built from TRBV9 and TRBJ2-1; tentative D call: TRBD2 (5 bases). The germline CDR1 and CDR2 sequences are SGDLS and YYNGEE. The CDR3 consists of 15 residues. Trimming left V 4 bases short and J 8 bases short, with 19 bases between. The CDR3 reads CASSPSSSGIDEQFF. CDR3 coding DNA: TGTGCCAGCAGCCCAAGTAGTTCGGGGATCGATGAGCAGTTCTTC.

CDR3 in amino acids: CASSLEAGRRNTIYF. CDR3 nucleotide sequence: TGTGCCAGCAGCTTAGAGGCGGGACGGAGGAACACCATATATTTT. The genes are TRBV11-2 and TRBJ1-3; D may be TRBD1 (5 bases). Trimming removed 0 bases from V and 7 bases from J, with 13 bases in between. Germline CDR1 SGHAT, CDR2 FQNNGV. The CDR3 has 15 amino acids.

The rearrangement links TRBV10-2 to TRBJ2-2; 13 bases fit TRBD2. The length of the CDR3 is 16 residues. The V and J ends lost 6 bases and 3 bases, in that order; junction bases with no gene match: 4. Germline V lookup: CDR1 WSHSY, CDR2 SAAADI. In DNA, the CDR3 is TGCGCCAGCAGGACTAGCGGGGGGTTATACACCGGGGAGCTGTTTTTT. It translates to CASRTSGGLYTGELFF.

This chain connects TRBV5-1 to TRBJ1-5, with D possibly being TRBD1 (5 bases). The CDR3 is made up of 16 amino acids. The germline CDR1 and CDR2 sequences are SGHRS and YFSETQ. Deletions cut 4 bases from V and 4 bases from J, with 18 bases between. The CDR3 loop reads CASSRGDDTGNQPQHF. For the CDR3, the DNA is TGCGCCAGCAGCCGGGGGGACGACACCGGGAATCAGCCCCAGCATTTT. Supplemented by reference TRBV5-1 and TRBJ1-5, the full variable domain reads KAGVTQTPRYLIKTRGQQVTLSCSPISGHRSVSWYQQTPGQGLQFLFEYFSETQRNKGNFPGRFSGRQFSNSRSEMNVSTLELGDSALYLCASSRGDDTGNQPQHFGDGTRLSIL.